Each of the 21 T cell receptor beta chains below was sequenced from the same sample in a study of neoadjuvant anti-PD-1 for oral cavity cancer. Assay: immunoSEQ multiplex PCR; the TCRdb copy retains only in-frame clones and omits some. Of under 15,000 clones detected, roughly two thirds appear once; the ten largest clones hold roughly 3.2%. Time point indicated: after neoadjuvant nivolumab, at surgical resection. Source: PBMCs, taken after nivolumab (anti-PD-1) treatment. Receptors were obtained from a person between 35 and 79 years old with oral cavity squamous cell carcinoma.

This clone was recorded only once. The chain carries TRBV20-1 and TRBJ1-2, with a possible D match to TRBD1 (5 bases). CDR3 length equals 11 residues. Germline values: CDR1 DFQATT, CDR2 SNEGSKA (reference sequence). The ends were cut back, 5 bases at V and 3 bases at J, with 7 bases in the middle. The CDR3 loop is CSAGGDYGYTF. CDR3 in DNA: TGCAGTGCTGGGGGGGACTATGGCTACACCTTC.

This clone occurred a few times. CDR3 DNA: TGTGCCAGCAGCGTAGTCGACCAATCCACAGATACGCAGTATTTT. Its protein is CASSVVDQSTDTQYF. The V gene is TRBV9, the J gene TRBJ2-3, with no clear D. The CDR3 is 15 amino acids. Trimming took 0 bases from V and 2 from J, leaving 10 bases between them. The germline V gene has CDR1 SGDLS and CDR2 YYNGEE. Supplemented by reference TRBV9 and TRBJ2-3, the full variable domain reads DSGVTQTPKHLITATGQRVTLRCSPRSGDLSVYWYQQSLDQGLQFLIQYYNGEERAKGNILERFSAQQFPDLHSELNLSSLELGDSALYFCASSVVDQSTDTQYFGPGTRLTVL.

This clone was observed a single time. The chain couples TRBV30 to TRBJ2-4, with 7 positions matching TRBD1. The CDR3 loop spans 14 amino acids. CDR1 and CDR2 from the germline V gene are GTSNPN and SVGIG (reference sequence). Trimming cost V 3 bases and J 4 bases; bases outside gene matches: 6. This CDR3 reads CAWRSGQRKNIQYF. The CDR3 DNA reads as TGTGCCTGGAGGTCGGGACAGCGAAAAAACATTCAGTACTTC.

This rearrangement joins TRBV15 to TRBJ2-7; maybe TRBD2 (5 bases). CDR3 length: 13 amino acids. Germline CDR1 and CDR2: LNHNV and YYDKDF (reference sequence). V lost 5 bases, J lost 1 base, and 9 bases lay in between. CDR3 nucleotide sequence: TGTGCCACCAGCCGAGGGTTGTCCTACGAGCAGTACTTC. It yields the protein CATSRGLSYEQYF.

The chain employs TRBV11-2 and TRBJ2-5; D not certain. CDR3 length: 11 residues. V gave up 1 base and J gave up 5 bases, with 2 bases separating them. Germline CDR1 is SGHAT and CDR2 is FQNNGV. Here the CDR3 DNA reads TGTGCCAGCAGCTTAGGGGAGACCCAGTACTTC. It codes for CASSLGETQYF.

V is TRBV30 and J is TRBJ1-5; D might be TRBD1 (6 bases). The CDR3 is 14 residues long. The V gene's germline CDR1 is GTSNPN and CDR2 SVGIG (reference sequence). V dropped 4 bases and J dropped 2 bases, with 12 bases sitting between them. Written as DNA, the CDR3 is TGTGCCTGGATGGGCAGGGGAGGCAATCAGCCCCAGCATTTT. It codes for CAWMGRGGNQPQHF.

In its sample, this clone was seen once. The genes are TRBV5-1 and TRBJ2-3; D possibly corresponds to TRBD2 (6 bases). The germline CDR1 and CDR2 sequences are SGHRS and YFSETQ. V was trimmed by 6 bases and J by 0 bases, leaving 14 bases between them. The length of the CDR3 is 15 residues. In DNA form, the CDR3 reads TGCGCCAGCAAGTTAGGAGGGTCTAGCACAGATACGCAGTATTTT. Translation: CASKLGGSSTDTQYF.

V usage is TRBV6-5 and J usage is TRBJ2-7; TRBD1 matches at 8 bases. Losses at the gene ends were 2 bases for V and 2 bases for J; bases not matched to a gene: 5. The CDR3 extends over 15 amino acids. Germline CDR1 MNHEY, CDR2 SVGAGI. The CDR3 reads CASSYTGTGPYEQYF. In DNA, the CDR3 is TGTGCCAGCAGTTACACCGGGACAGGTCCCTACGAGCAGTACTTC.

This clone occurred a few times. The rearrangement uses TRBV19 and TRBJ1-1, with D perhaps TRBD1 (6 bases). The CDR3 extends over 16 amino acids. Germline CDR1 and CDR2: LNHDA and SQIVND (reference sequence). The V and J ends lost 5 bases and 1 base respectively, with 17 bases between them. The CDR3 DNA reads TGTGCCAGTAGTTTCCGGGACACGATACGGAACACTGAAGCTTTCTTT. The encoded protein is CASSFRDTIRNTEAFF. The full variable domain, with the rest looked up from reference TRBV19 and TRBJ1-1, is DGGITQSPKYLFRKEGQNVTLSCEQNLNHDAMYWYRQDPGQGLRLIYYSQIVNDFQKGDIAEGYSVSREKKESFPLTVTSAQKNPTAFYLCASSFRDTIRNTEAFFGQGTRLTVV.

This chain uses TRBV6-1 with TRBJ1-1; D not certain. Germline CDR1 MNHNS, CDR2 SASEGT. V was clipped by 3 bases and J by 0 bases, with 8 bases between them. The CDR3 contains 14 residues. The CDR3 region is CASSDGVVNTEAFF. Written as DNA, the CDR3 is TGTGCCAGCAGTGATGGGGTTGTGAACACTGAAGCTTTCTTT.

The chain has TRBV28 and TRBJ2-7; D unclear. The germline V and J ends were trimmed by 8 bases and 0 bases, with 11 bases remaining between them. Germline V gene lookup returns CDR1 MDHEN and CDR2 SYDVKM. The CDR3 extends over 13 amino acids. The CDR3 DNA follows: TGTGCCAGCGCATCAGAGGCCTCCTACGAGCAGTACTTC. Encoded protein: CASASEASYEQYF.

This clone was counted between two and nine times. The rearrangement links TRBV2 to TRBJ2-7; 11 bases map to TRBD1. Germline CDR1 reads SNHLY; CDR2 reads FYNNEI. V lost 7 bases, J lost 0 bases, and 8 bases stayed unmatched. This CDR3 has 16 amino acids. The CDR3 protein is CASTGGTGGDSYEQYF. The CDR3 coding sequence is TGTGCCAGCACCGGAGGGACAGGGGGGGACTCCTACGAGCAGTACTTC.

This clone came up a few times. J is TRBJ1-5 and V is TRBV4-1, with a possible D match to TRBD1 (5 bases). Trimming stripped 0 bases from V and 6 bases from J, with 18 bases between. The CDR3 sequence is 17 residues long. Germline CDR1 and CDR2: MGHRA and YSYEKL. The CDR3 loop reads CASSQEVFGQDGQPQHF. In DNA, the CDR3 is TGCGCCAGCAGCCAAGAGGTATTCGGACAAGATGGTCAGCCCCAGCATTTT.

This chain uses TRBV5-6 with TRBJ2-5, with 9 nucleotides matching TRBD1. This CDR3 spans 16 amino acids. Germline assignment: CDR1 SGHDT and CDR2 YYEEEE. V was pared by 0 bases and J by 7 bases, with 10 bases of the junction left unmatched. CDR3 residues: CASSLADRGKFVTQYF. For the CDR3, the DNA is TGTGCCAGCAGCTTGGCGGACAGGGGAAAATTCGTGACCCAGTACTTC.

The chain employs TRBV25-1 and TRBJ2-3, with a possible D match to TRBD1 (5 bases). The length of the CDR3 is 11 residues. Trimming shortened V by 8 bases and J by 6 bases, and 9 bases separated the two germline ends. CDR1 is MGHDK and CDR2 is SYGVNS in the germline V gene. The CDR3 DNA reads TGTGCCAGCCAAGGGGTTGATACGCAGTATTTT. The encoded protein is CASQGVDTQYF.

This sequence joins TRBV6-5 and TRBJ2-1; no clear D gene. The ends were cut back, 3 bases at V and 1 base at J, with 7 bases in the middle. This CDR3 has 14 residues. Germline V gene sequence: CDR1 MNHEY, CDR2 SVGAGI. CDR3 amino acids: CASSYLRSYNEQFF. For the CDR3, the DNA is TGTGCCAGCAGTTATCTGCGGTCCTACAATGAGCAGTTCTTC.

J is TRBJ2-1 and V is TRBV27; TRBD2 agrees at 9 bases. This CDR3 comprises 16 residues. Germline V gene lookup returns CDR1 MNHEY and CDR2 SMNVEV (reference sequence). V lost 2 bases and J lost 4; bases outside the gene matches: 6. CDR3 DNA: TGTGCCAGCAGTTTAGTTAGCGGGAGCAGATACAATGAGCAGTTCTTC. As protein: CASSLVSGSRYNEQFF.

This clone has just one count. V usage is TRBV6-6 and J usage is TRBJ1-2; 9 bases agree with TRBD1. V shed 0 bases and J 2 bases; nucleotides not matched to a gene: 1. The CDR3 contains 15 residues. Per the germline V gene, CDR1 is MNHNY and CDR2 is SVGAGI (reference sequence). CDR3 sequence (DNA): TGTGCCAGCAGTTACTCCGGGACAGGGAACTATGGCTACACCTTC. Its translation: CASSYSGTGNYGYTF.

This CDR3 is CASSPRGPMNTEAFF. In DNA, the CDR3 is TGTGCCAGTAGTCCCCGCGGGCCGATGAACACTGAAGCTTTCTTT. V is TRBV19 and J is TRBJ1-1, with no clear D. This CDR3 region has 15 residues. Germline-derived CDR1 and CDR2 are LNHDA and SQIVND (reference sequence). V dropped 5 bases and J dropped 0 bases, with 13 bases sitting between them.

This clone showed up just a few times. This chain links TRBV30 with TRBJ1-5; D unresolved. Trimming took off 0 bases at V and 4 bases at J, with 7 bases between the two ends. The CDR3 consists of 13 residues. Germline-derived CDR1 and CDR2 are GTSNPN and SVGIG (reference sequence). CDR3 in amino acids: CAWSVDTNQPQHF. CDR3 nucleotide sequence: TGTGCCTGGAGTGTAGACACTAATCAGCCCCAGCATTTT.

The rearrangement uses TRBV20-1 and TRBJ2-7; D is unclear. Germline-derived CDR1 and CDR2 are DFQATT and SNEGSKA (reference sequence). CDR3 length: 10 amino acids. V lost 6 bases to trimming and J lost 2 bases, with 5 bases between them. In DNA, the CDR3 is TGCAGTGCCGCCACCTACGAGCAGTACTTC. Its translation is CSAATYEQYF.